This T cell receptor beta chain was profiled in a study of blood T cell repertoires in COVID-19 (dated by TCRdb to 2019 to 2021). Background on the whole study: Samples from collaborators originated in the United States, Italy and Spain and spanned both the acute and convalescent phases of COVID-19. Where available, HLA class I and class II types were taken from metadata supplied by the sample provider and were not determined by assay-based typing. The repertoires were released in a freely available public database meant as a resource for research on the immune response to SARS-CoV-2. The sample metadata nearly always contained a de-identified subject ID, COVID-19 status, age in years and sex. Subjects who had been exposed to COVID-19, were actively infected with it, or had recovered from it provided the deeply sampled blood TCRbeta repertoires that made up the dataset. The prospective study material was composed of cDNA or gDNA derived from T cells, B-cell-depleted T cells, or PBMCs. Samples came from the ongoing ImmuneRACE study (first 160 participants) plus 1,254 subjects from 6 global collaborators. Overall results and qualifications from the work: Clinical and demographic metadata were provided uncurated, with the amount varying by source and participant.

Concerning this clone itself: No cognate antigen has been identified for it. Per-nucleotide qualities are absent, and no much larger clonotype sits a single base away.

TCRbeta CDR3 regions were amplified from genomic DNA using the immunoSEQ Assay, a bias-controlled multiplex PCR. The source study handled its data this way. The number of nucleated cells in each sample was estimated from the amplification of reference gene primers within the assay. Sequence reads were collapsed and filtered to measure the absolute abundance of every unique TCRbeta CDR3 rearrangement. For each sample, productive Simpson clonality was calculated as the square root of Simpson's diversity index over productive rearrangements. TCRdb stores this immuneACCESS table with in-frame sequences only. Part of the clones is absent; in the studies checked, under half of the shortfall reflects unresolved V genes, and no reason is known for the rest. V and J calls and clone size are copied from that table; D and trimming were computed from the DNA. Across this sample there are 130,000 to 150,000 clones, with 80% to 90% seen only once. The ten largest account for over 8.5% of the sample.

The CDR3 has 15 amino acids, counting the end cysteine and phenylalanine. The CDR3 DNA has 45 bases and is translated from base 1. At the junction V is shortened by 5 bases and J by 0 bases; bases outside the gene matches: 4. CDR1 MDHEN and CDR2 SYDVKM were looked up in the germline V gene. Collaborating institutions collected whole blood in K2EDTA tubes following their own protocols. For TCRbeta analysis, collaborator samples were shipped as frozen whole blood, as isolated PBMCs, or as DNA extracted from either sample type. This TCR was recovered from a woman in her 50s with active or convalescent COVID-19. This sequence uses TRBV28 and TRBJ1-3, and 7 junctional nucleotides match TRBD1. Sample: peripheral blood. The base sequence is TGTGCCAGCAGTGGGGGACAGAACTCTGGAAACACCATATATTTT. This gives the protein CASSGGQNSGNTIYF.